Following are 25 T cell receptor beta chains from one sample sequenced in a study of CD8+ T cells in alopecia areata. Following extraction, RNA underwent reverse transcription to cDNA, which served as the sequencing template. Assay: immunoSEQ multiplex PCR; the TCRdb copy retains only in-frame clones and omits some. This table has over 120,000 clones, less than 70% appearing once. Treatment noted: oral pan-JAK inhibitor, 5-10 mg twice daily. The specimen comprised CD8+ T cells sorted from blood, sampled at week 4, from a patient treated with tofacitinib. The receptors shown here come from a human donor with alopecia areata.

The chain combines TRBV7-9 with TRBJ2-7; D ambiguous. Trimming took off 2 bases at V and 3 bases at J, with 5 bases between the two ends. Germline assignment: CDR1 SEHNR and CDR2 FQNEAQ (reference sequence). The CDR3 sequence is 12 residues long. The CDR3 nucleotides read TGTGCCAGCAGCTTATCCCTCTACGAGCAGTACTTC. This encodes CASSLSLYEQYF. Based on the CDR3 plus reference TRBV7-9 and TRBJ2-7, the full variable domain is DTGVSQNPRHKITKRGQNVTFRCDPISEHNRLYWYRQTLGQGPEFLTYFQNEAQLEKSRLLSDRFSAERPKGSFSTLEIQRTEQGDSAMYLCASSLSLYEQYFGPGTRLTVT.

This chain uses TRBV4-1 with TRBJ2-3; possibly TRBD1 for D (5 bases). CDR1 is MGHRA and CDR2 is YSYEKL in the germline V gene. The V gene lost 4 bases and the J gene lost 0 bases, with 14 bases spanning the gap. The CDR3 has 16 residues. The CDR3 sequence is CASSLRLGASTDTQYF. Here the CDR3 DNA reads TGCGCCAGCAGCCTTAGGCTAGGGGCTAGCACAGATACGCAGTATTTT.

The chain employs TRBV13 and TRBJ2-5, with D possibly being TRBD2 (6 bases). In germline, CDR1 is PRHDT, CDR2 FYEKMQ (reference sequence). The length of the CDR3 is 14 residues. Deletions cut 2 bases from V and 1 base from J, with 8 bases between. The CDR3 here is CASSLWDFQETQYF. DNA for the CDR3: TGTGCCAGCAGCTTATGGGACTTCCAAGAGACCCAGTACTTC.

This clone has a handful of counts. The chain carries TRBV27 and TRBJ1-2, with D possibly being TRBD1 (5 bases). The V gene's germline CDR1 is MNHEY and CDR2 SMNVEV (reference sequence). V was trimmed by 6 bases and J by 1 base, leaving 9 bases between them. This CDR3 comprises 13 residues. The CDR3 is CASSFGGNYGYTF. The CDR3, as DNA: TGTGCCAGCAGCTTCGGGGGTAACTATGGCTACACCTTC.

The genes are TRBV7-3 and TRBJ2-1; 11 bases align to TRBD1. CDR1 and CDR2 (germline): SGHTA, FQGTGA. This CDR3 spans 15 amino acids. Losses at the gene ends were 4 bases for V and 8 bases for J; bases not matched to a gene: 7. The CDR3 coding sequence is TGTGCCAGCAGCTGGACAGGGGGCGAAGCAGATGAGCAGTTCTTC. Residues: CASSWTGGEADEQFF.

A few counts support this clone. This chain joins TRBV29-1 and TRBJ2-7; 11 nucleotides line up with TRBD2. Germline-derived CDR1 and CDR2 are SQVTM and ANQGSEA. The CDR3 runs to 14 residues. V lost 2 bases, J lost 4 bases, and 4 bases stayed unmatched. CDR3 in amino acids: CSVESPSGGYEQYF. CDR3 coding DNA: TGCAGCGTTGAAAGCCCTAGCGGGGGGTACGAGCAGTACTTC.

This clone was seen a handful of times. The chain is built from TRBV5-1 and TRBJ2-1, with 11 bases that match TRBD2. The length of the CDR3 is 16 residues. The ends lost 2 bases at V and 5 bases at J; junction bases unmatched: 6. CDR1 and CDR2 from the germline V gene are SGHRS and YFSETQ. The CDR3 protein is CASSFLTSGGDNEQFF. In nucleotides, the CDR3 is TGCGCCAGCAGCTTCCTTACTAGCGGGGGAGACAATGAGCAGTTCTTC.

The chain uses TRBV13 and TRBJ2-5; 8 bases are a match to TRBD2. The germline CDR1 and CDR2 sequences are PRHDT and FYEKMQ (reference sequence). The V and J ends lost 4 bases and 0 bases, in that order; junction bases with no gene match: 7. This CDR3 spans 16 amino acids. The CDR3 reads CASSSRLAGNQETQYF. The CDR3 DNA is TGTGCCAGCAGCTCCCGTTTAGCGGGGAACCAAGAGACCCAGTACTTC.

This chain links TRBV29-1 with TRBJ1-2, with TRBD1 matching 8 bases. Trimming at V came to 7 bases and at J to 4 bases, leaving 8 bases not matched to a gene. This CDR3 comprises 13 residues. Per germline, CDR1 SQVTM and CDR2 ANQGSEA. In DNA, the CDR3 is TGCAGCGGACTGACAGGGGCCCCCTATGGCTACACCTTC. Translating it yields CSGLTGAPYGYTF.

The rearrangement uses TRBV11-2 and TRBJ2-3; D might be TRBD1 (6 bases). The CDR3 contains 15 residues. The V end was cut by 2 bases, the J end by 7 bases, with 16 bases between. The germline V gene has CDR1 SGHAT and CDR2 FQNNGV. CDR3 loop: CASSLWAGDRNTQYF. The CDR3 DNA follows: TGTGCCAGCAGCTTATGGGCAGGGGATCGGAATACGCAGTATTTT.

This clone was found a few times. The chain combines TRBV29-1 with TRBJ2-3; D is unclear. CDR3 size: 17 residues. Germline V gene sequence: CDR1 SQVTM, CDR2 ANQGSEA. Trimming pared 7 bases from V and 4 bases from J, leaving 27 bases between. Here the CDR3 DNA reads TGCAGCGCCCACGGAGAGTCCCGAAAAACCCTCCCAGATACGCAGTATTTT. Amino acids: CSAHGESRKTLPDTQYF.

The gene calls are TRBV23-1 and TRBJ2-5; D unclear. TRBV23-1 is flagged as an ORF with uncertain function. The ends were cut back, 10 bases at V and 1 base at J, with 1 base in the middle. The CDR3 contains 9 residues. Written as DNA, the CDR3 is TGCGCCACCCAAGAGACCCAGTACTTC. Translated, it gives CATQETQYF.

This clone was picked up a small number of times. The V and J genes are TRBV13 and TRBJ2-1; D perhaps matches TRBD1 (6 bases). The CDR3 is 16 residues long. Trimming removed 3 bases from V and 0 bases from J, with 12 bases in between. CDR1 is PRHDT and CDR2 is FYEKMQ in the germline V gene (reference sequence). Here the CDR3 reads CASSLRGSFSYNEQFF. The CDR3 nucleotides are TGTGCCAGCAGCTTGAGGGGGTCTTTCTCCTACAATGAGCAGTTCTTC.

The chain joins TRBV27 to TRBJ2-2; D is uncertain. V gave up 5 bases and J gave up 4 bases, with 8 bases separating them. This CDR3 has 13 amino acids. Germline assignment: CDR1 MNHEY and CDR2 SMNVEV (reference sequence). The CDR3 reads CASSGQITGELFF. CDR3 DNA sequence: TGTGCCAGCAGTGGGCAGATCACCGGGGAGCTGTTTTTT.

Details on this clone: This CDR3 is also generated by other DNA sequences in the sample. The chain has TRBV13 and TRBJ2-7; D remains unclear. V was shortened by 0 bases and J by 0 bases, with 6 bases between the two germline ends. In germline, CDR1 is PRHDT, CDR2 FYEKMQ (reference sequence). CDR3 length: 14 amino acids. CDR3: CASSLGLSSYEQYF. In DNA form, the CDR3 reads TGTGCCAGCAGCTTAGGCCTGAGCTCCTACGAGCAGTACTTC.

A few counts support this clone. The chain has TRBV29-1 and TRBJ1-1; no clear D gene. Trimming stripped 4 bases from V and 1 base from J, with 7 bases between. Germline CDR1 SQVTM, CDR2 ANQGSEA. The CDR3 contains 12 residues. CDR3 region: CSVGVENTEAFF. CDR3 DNA: TGCAGCGTTGGGGTAGAGAACACTGAAGCTTTCTTT.

This clone was observed a few times. The J gene is TRBJ1-1, the V gene TRBV6-5; maybe TRBD1 (5 bases). Trimming pared 2 bases from V and 5 bases from J, leaving 9 bases between. Germline CDR1 and CDR2: MNHEY and SVGAGI. The CDR3 sequence is 13 residues long. CDR3 sequence: CASSYAGPTEAFF. The CDR3 bases are TGTGCCAGCAGTTACGCAGGGCCTACTGAAGCTTTCTTT.

The chain is built from TRBV7-9 and TRBJ1-1; 8 bases agree with TRBD1. The CDR3 is made up of 15 amino acids. Germline V CDR1 and CDR2: SEHNR, FQNEAQ (reference sequence). V was pared by 3 bases and J by 6 bases, with 9 bases of the junction left unmatched. CDR3 sequence: CASSLSPGQDAEAFF. Here the CDR3 DNA reads TGTGCCAGCAGCTTGTCTCCGGGACAGGACGCTGAAGCTTTCTTT.

This clone came up a few times. The chain is built from TRBV27 and TRBJ2-1, with 11 bases matching TRBD2. The CDR3 runs 15 residues. Germline CDR1 and CDR2: MNHEY and SMNVEV (reference sequence). The ends lost 2 bases at V and 6 bases at J; junction bases unmatched: 3. CDR3 residues: CASSLVLAGANEQFF. CDR3 sequence (DNA): TGTGCCAGCAGTTTAGTACTAGCGGGGGCCAATGAGCAGTTCTTC.

The chain carries TRBV5-6 and TRBJ2-3; D assignment may be TRBD1 or TRBD2 (6 bases each). The V end lost 1 base, the J end lost 2 bases, and 11 bases lay between the germline ends. The CDR3 is 15 residues long. Per germline, CDR1 SGHDT and CDR2 YYEEEE. The chain's CDR3 is CASSLMGGSTDTQYF. The CDR3 region has the DNA TGTGCCAGCAGCTTGATGGGGGGCTCCACAGATACGCAGTATTTT.

The J gene is TRBJ2-5, the V gene TRBV2, with D maybe TRBD2 (6 bases). Germline CDR1 and CDR2: SNHLY and FYNNEI. There are 14 residues in the CDR3. The V end was cut by 1 base, the J end by 1 base, with 7 bases between. CDR3 residues: CASSEGGLQETQYF. The CDR3 coding sequence is TGTGCCAGCAGTGAAGGGGGACTCCAAGAGACCCAGTACTTC.

This clone has just a few counts. The chain uses TRBV19 and TRBJ1-5; no clear D. V was trimmed by 5 bases and J by 3 bases, leaving 11 bases between them. The length of the CDR3 is 14 residues. CDR1 is LNHDA and CDR2 is SQIVND in the germline V gene (reference sequence). CDR3 DNA: TGTGCCAGTAGTCCGGACCTCACCAATCAGCCCCAGCATTTT. Translation gives CASSPDLTNQPQHF.

The genes are TRBV4-3 and TRBJ2-7, with a possible D match to TRBD2 (5 bases). Germline-derived CDR1 and CDR2 are LGHNA and YSLEER. This CDR3 spans 13 amino acids. V gave up 3 bases and J gave up 6 bases, with 12 bases separating them. The DNA of the CDR3 is TGCGCCAGCAGCCATGGTGAGGGTAGCGAGCAGTACTTC. Its protein product is CASSHGEGSEQYF.

The V and J genes are TRBV7-9 and TRBJ2-1; no reliable D call. Trimming removed 0 bases from V and 4 bases from J, with 4 bases in between. The CDR3 has 13 residues. From germline, CDR1 is SEHNR and CDR2 FQNEAQ (reference sequence). CDR3 amino acids: CASSLAAYNEQFF. In DNA, the CDR3 is TGTGCCAGCAGCTTAGCAGCTTACAATGAGCAGTTCTTC.

The V and J genes are TRBV2 and TRBJ2-5; no clear D gene. CDR3 size: 14 residues. Between the trimmed V and J ends, which lost 0 bases and 2 bases, there was a span of 7 bases. In germline, CDR1 is SNHLY, CDR2 FYNNEI. The DNA for the CDR3 is TGTGCCAGCAGTGAAGCGCAAGGGCAAGAGACCCAGTACTTC. This encodes CASSEAQGQETQYF.